The TCR beta chain described here comes from a study of cytomegalovirus exposure and HLA in healthy donors. The germline V gene encodes CDR1 LNHDA and CDR2 SQIVND (reference sequence). V dropped 3 bases and J dropped 7 bases, with 12 bases sitting between them. The CDR3 runs to 14 residues. The PCR had 60 Vbeta and 13 Jbeta primers. Assay used: immunoSEQ multiplex PCR; TCRdb lists only in-frame clones, some missing. The table shows about 190,000 clones, with approximately 88% occurring only once. J is TRBJ1-4 and V is TRBV19; D remains ambiguous. The TCR comes from a woman aged 50 to 65 in good health and CMV-seropositive. The sample comprised PBMCs. In DNA form, the CDR3 reads TGTGCCAGTAGTATGCCTCTAGGCCTTGAAAAACTGTTTTTT. Its translation is CASSMPLGLEKLFF.